This T cell receptor beta chain derives from a study of low-dose radiotherapy and immunotherapy resistance in tumors. Looking at the study overall: Nivolumab was given to patients as a 240 mg flat dose every two weeks, and ipilimumab at 1 mg/kg every six weeks. Both were delivered intravenously. Intravenously given cyclophosphamide 200 mg/m2 followed a two-week schedule that placed each dose one day before radiation and immunotherapy. Patients took 300 mg oral aspirin daily for four cycles from cycle 1 day 1.

After removal of 5 bases from V and 8 bases from J, the junction contained 13 bases not matched to a gene. Germline V gives CDR1 SQVTM, CDR2 ANQGSEA. CDR3 size: 14 residues. This sample's time point: after trial treatment. Treatment described: LDRT plus nivolumab, ipilimumab, low-dose cyclophosphamide and aspirin (RACIN trial). All of the donors were given nivolumab, ipilimumab, aspirin, low-dose cyclophosphamide and low-dose radiotherapy as part of RACIN, a single-arm trial. This clonotype appeared many times. Gene-specific TRAV and TRBV primers were used for first-strand cDNA, covering alpha and beta chains. With a V-primer adapter and a constant-region primer, TCRs were amplified for 20 to 25 PCR cycles. Via MiXCR, TCRdb re-called the reads, giving one row per CDR3 protein. The sample yields around 100,000 distinct CDR3 sequences, roughly 19% seen once.

The sample here was PBMCs, taken after low-dose radiotherapy plus immunotherapy. The TCR originated in a female donor with ovarian cancer. V and J are TRBV29-1 and TRBJ2-3; TRBD2 matches at 7 bases. CDR3 DNA: TGCAGCGTTTCACCCAGCCGGGGAGGGACTACGCAGTATTTT. Residues: CSVSPSRGGTTQYF.